These 13 T cell receptor beta chains were sequenced from one sample in a study of cytomegalovirus exposure and HLA in healthy donors. PCR employed 60 Vbeta and 13 Jbeta primers. This table comes from immunoSEQ multiplex PCR, and its TCRdb copy is limited to in-frame clones, with some not included. The data show fewer than 120,000 clones, 78% seen once. What was sequenced was PBMCs. These receptors came from a woman in her 30s in good health and CMV-seronegative.

This rearrangement joins TRBV19 to TRBJ2-1; D is uncertain. The germline V and J ends were trimmed by 5 bases and 4 bases, with 3 bases remaining between them. Germline-derived CDR1 and CDR2 are LNHDA and SQIVND (reference sequence). The CDR3 is 11 amino acids. The CDR3 nucleotides read TGTGCCAGTAGTGTATACAATGAGCAGTTCTTC. Its protein is CASSVYNEQFF.

V gene TRBV28 combines with J gene TRBJ1-1; a possible D gene is TRBD1 (5 bases). CDR1 is MDHEN and CDR2 is SYDVKM in the germline V gene. This CDR3 region has 13 residues. Trimming removed 8 bases from V and 4 bases from J, with 14 bases in between. CDR3 sequence reads: CASQRGGGTEAFF. CDR3 nucleotides: TGTGCCAGCCAGCGGGGGGGAGGCACTGAAGCTTTCTTT.

This chain connects TRBV4-2 to TRBJ2-7; 14 bases agree with TRBD2. This CDR3 region has 16 residues. Trimming removed 2 bases from V and 3 bases from J; junction bases left unmatched: 3. CDR1 LGHNA and CDR2 YNFKEQ come from the germline V gene. The CDR3 region is CASSQKGLAGVYEQYF. In DNA, the CDR3 is TGTGCCAGCAGCCAAAAGGGACTAGCGGGAGTCTACGAGCAGTACTTC.

The V call is TRBV4-1, the J call TRBJ2-7; TRBD1 matches 7 bases. The trim removed 6 bases at V and 1 base at J, leaving 9 bases unmatched. Germline CDR1 and CDR2: MGHRA and YSYEKL. The CDR3 consists of 15 residues. This chain's CDR3 is CASRGYRGRSYEQYF. The CDR3 DNA follows: TGCGCCAGCAGAGGGTACAGGGGAAGGTCCTACGAGCAGTACTTC.

The rearrangement links TRBV5-4 to TRBJ2-7; 10 bases agree with TRBD2. The CDR3 covers 16 residues. Germline V gene data show CDR1 as SGHNT and CDR2 as YYREEE (reference sequence). Losses at the gene ends were 4 bases for V and 0 bases for J; bases not matched to a gene: 7. Here the CDR3 reads CASSRGLAASSYEQYF. CDR3 DNA sequence: TGTGCCAGCAGCCGCGGACTAGCGGCCAGCTCCTACGAGCAGTACTTC.

The rearrangement joins TRBV4-3 to TRBJ2-5; 10 nucleotides match TRBD1. Germline CDR1 LGHNA, CDR2 YSLEER. The CDR3 has 16 amino acids. With V trimmed by 2 bases and J by 5 bases, 8 bases remained unmatched. CDR3 in amino acids: CASSQPDRGLGETQYF. CDR3 DNA: TGCGCCAGCAGCCAACCCGACAGGGGGCTGGGGGAGACCCAGTACTTC.

The rearrangement uses TRBV4-3 and TRBJ2-1; D is perhaps TRBD2 (5 bases). CDR3 length: 15 residues. Germline V gene lookup returns CDR1 LGHNA and CDR2 YSLEER. The V end lost 0 bases, the J end lost 5 bases, and 11 bases lay between the germline ends. CDR3 nucleotide sequence: TGCGCCAGCAGCCAAGACGAGGGCAGAGACAATGAGCAGTTCTTC. Protein sequence: CASSQDEGRDNEQFF.

This clone occurred a few times. The genes are TRBV5-1 and TRBJ2-3, with 8 positions matching TRBD2. The trim removed 8 bases at V and 2 bases at J, leaving 10 bases unmatched. The CDR3 is 15 amino acids. In germline, CDR1 is SGHRS, CDR2 YFSETQ. The CDR3 DNA follows: TGCGCCAGTTTTTTAGCGGGACAATCCACAGATACGCAGTATTTT. It encodes CASFLAGQSTDTQYF.

The CDR3 spells CASRTFGTGYEQYF. The DNA for the CDR3 is TGTGCCAGCAGGACCTTCGGGACAGGGTACGAGCAGTACTTC. The chain combines TRBV27 with TRBJ2-7; 9 nucleotides align to TRBD1. The J segment lost 4 bases and the V segment lost 6 bases, leaving 7 bases of the junction unmatched. CDR1 MNHEY and CDR2 SMNVEV come from the germline V gene (reference sequence). CDR3 length: 14 residues.

This chain connects TRBV18 to TRBJ1-5, with a possible D match to TRBD1 (6 bases). The CDR3 is made up of 14 amino acids. V gave up 4 bases and J gave up 3 bases, with 10 bases separating them. Germline assignment: CDR1 KGHSH and CDR2 LQKENI. DNA of the CDR3: TGTGCCAGCTCACAACAGGGTAACAATCAGCCCCAGCATTTT. It encodes CASSQQGNNQPQHF.

The chain couples TRBV13 to TRBJ2-2, with 7 bases identical to TRBD1. Trimming took 7 bases from V and 10 from J; bases not matched to a gene: 12. Germline CDR1 reads PRHDT; CDR2 reads FYEKMQ (reference sequence). CDR3 length equals 14 residues. The CDR3 loop is CASTSEGAQEELFF. For the CDR3, the DNA is TGTGCCAGCACCTCTGAGGGGGCGCAGGAGGAGCTGTTTTTT. The whole variable domain, filled in from reference TRBV13 and TRBJ2-2, reads AAGVIQSPRHLIKEKRETATLKCYPIPRHDTVYWYQQGPGQDPQFLISFYEKMQSDKGSIPDRFSAQQFSDYHSELNMSSLELGDSALYFCASTSEGAQEELFFGEGSRLTVL.

The chain carries TRBV28 and TRBJ1-2; D is possibly TRBD1 (6 bases). The CDR3 totals 14 residues. Trimming stripped 1 base from V and 6 bases from J, with 12 bases between. CDR1 and CDR2 (germline): MDHEN, SYDVKM. In DNA, the CDR3 is TGTGCCAGCAGTTTATTCCCAGGGGCGAATGGCTACACCTTC. Protein: CASSLFPGANGYTF.

The rearrangement links TRBV19 to TRBJ1-1; maybe TRBD1 (6 bases). Germline V CDR1 and CDR2: LNHDA, SQIVND (reference sequence). This CDR3 has 14 residues. Trimming took 6 bases from V and 0 from J, leaving 11 bases between them. In nucleotides, the CDR3 is TGTGCCAGTAGGAACAGGGAAATGAACACTGAAGCTTTCTTT. The encoded protein is CASRNREMNTEAFF.